This TCR beta chain was captured in a study of early T cells in non-severe SARS-CoV-2 infection. General observations from the study: VDJdb matching favored anti-spike CD8 responses, missing private and CD4 specificities.

The CDR3 has 15 residues. V dropped 10 bases and J dropped 4 bases, with 22 bases sitting between them. Germline assignment: CDR1 MNHNY and CDR2 SVGAGI (reference sequence). As part of library construction, unique molecular identifiers were attached to individual cDNA molecules. One entry per CDR3 protein, called by TCRdb with MiXCR from the 5' RACE reads. The table records about 80,000 distinct CDR3 sequences, 13% to 15% of them present only once. With respect to this clonotype: Its antigen is unknown.

Sequences were obtained from whole blood. The origin of this receptor is an adult who was a healthcare worker with PCR-confirmed SARS-CoV-2 infection or an uninfected control (not recorded which). This rearrangement joins TRBV6-6 to TRBJ1-2, with D hard to call. The CDR3 loop is CATKGAGGWGYGYTF. The CDR3 coding sequence is TGTGCCACCAAGGGTGCAGGAGGCTGGGGCTATGGCTACACCTTC.